What follows are 13 T cell receptor beta chains derived from one specimen sequenced in a study of CD8 T cells in Susac syndrome. Reverse transcription of 0.5 to 1 ug RNA was performed with random hexamers. MiXCR was run by TCRdb on the immunoSEQ multiplex PCR reads, yielding one entry per CDR3 protein. The sample shows fewer than 140,000 distinct CDR3 sequences, roughly 95% of them seen only once. The sequencing sample was made of CD8+ T cells from PBMCs. The origin of the receptors is a human donor with Susac syndrome.

CDR3 sequence: CASSSHRGGDTQYF. For the CDR3, the DNA is TGTGCCAGCAGTAGCCACAGGGGAGGGGATACGCAGTATTTT. The chain carries TRBV12-3 or TRBV12-4 and TRBJ2-3, with D perhaps assigned TRBD1 or TRBD2 (7 bases each). The CDR3 sequence is 14 residues long. The V end lost 5 bases, the J end lost 6 bases, and 15 bases lay between the germline ends.

This chain links TRBV12-3 or TRBV12-4 with TRBJ2-3; 8 nucleotides agree with TRBD2. Trimming at V came to 3 bases and at J to 2 bases, leaving 1 base not matched to a gene. CDR3 length: 14 amino acids. Here the CDR3 reads CASSLRGDTDTQYF. DNA for the CDR3: TGTGCCAGCAGTTTGCGGGGGGACACAGATACGCAGTATTTT.

The chain employs TRBV27 and TRBJ1-5; no firm D call. V was clipped by 3 bases and J by 9 bases, with 12 bases between them. The CDR3 runs to 13 residues. Germline CDR1 is MNHEY and CDR2 is SMNVEV (reference sequence). CDR3 residues: CASSFGLRGPQHF. The CDR3 coding sequence is TGTGCCAGCAGTTTCGGCCTCCGAGGGCCCCAGCATTTT.

This chain uses TRBV7-6 with TRBJ2-6; D not certain. V was clipped by 5 bases and J by 0 bases, with 8 bases between them. The CDR3 contains 15 residues. Germline V gives CDR1 SGHVS, CDR2 FNYEAQ. The CDR3 spells CASSPRTSGANVLTF. CDR3 in DNA: TGTGCCAGCAGCCCCCGGACCTCTGGGGCCAACGTCCTGACTTTC.

The rearrangement links TRBV5-4 to TRBJ2-7; 8 bases are a match to TRBD2. This CDR3 region has 15 residues. Germline CDR1 SGHNT, CDR2 YYREEE (reference sequence). V shed 1 base and J 2 bases; nucleotides not matched to a gene: 5. The CDR3 spells CASSLLAGGAYEQYF. The CDR3 DNA reads as TGTGCCAGCAGCTTGCTCGCGGGGGGAGCCTACGAGCAGTACTTC. The entire variable domain, with the rest obtained from reference TRBV5-4 and TRBJ2-7, is as follows: ETGVTQSPTHLIKTRGQQVTLRCSSQSGHNTVSWYQQALGQGPQFIFQYYREEENGRGNFPPRFSGLQFPNYSSELNVNALELDDSALYLCASSLLAGGAYEQYFGPGTRLTVT.

The chain carries TRBV2 and TRBJ2-5; D might be TRBD1 (6 bases). The CDR3 totals 14 residues. CDR1 SNHLY and CDR2 FYNNEI come from the germline V gene. V shed 4 bases and J shed 4 bases, with 13 bases lying between them. The CDR3 loop is CASSVYREGETQYF. DNA for the CDR3: TGTGCCAGCAGTGTTTACAGGGAAGGAGAGACCCAGTACTTC.

DNA for the CDR3: TGCAGTGCTAGAGAGGGCAGGGGGGAGTATGAGCAGTTCTTC. Its protein product is CSAREGRGEYEQFF. The rearrangement links TRBV20-1 to TRBJ2-1; D may be TRBD1 (7 bases). Trimming left V 0 bases short and J 8 bases short, with 14 bases between. Germline CDR1 is DFQATT and CDR2 is SNEGSKA (reference sequence). This CDR3 is built from 14 residues.

V gene TRBV14 combines with J gene TRBJ2-3; D remains unclear. V lost 0 bases to trimming and J lost 5 bases, with 6 bases between them. The CDR3 runs 13 residues. Looked up from germline, CDR1 is SGHDN and CDR2 is FVKESK. The CDR3 DNA follows: TGTGCCAGCAGCCAAGAACTCGGAGATACGCAGTATTTT. This gives the protein CASSQELGDTQYF.

This clonotype was recorded only once. The chain employs TRBV2 and TRBJ1-1; D is perhaps TRBD1 (6 bases). The CDR3 runs to 12 residues. V was pared by 2 bases and J by 7 bases, with 8 bases between. CDR1 and CDR2 (germline): SNHLY, FYNNEI. CDR3 DNA sequence: TGTGCCAGCAGTGAACTGGACAGTGAAGCTTTCTTT. This codes for CASSELDSEAFF.

The J gene is TRBJ1-5, the V gene TRBV9; D is undetermined. The germline V gene has CDR1 SGDLS and CDR2 YYNGEE. The germline V and J ends were trimmed by 0 bases and 0 bases, with 7 bases remaining between them. This CDR3 spans 15 amino acids. CDR3 region: CASSVGGNSNQPQHF. Here the CDR3 DNA reads TGTGCCAGCAGCGTAGGAGGGAATAGCAATCAGCCCCAGCATTTT.

This clonotype was detected once. The chain links TRBV2 to TRBJ2-7, with D possibly being TRBD2 (5 bases). Germline V gene lookup returns CDR1 SNHLY and CDR2 FYNNEI. The CDR3 contains 12 residues. The germline V and J ends were trimmed by 8 bases and 4 bases, with 12 bases remaining between them. The CDR3 coding sequence is TGTGCCAGCCGCGGCGGGCGATACGAGCAGTACTTC. Its protein is CASRGGRYEQYF.

V and J are TRBV4-1 and TRBJ1-6, with D possibly being TRBD1 (6 bases). V was cut by 1 base and J by 5 bases, with 9 bases left in between. The germline CDR1 and CDR2 sequences are MGHRA and YSYEKL. This CDR3 is 15 amino acids long. The CDR3 here is CASSQGYRDNSPLHF. DNA of the CDR3: TGCGCCAGCAGCCAAGGCTACAGGGATAATTCACCCCTCCACTTT.

The gene calls are TRBV12-5 and TRBJ1-1; TRBD1 matches 9 bases. Trimming cost V 1 base and J 7 bases; bases outside gene matches: 7. This CDR3 region has 15 residues. CDR1 and CDR2 (germline): LGHNT, FRNRAP. Written as DNA, the CDR3 is TGTGCTAGTGGTTTGGGGGACAGGGTATACCTTGAAGCTTTCTTT. It is translated as CASGLGDRVYLEAFF.